The sequence of this T cell receptor beta chain was determined in a study of blood T cell repertoires in COVID-19. Study-level background: Sites in the United States, Italy and Spain provided acute and convalescent COVID-19 samples. Nucleic acid was either cDNA or gDNA, and it came from T cells, B-cell-depleted T cells, or PBMCs.

CDR3 length equals 15 residues. Trimming removed 4 bases from V and 2 bases from J; junction bases left unmatched: 3. Germline V gene data show CDR1 as SGHAT and CDR2 as FQNNGV. This clone showed up just a few times. In the original analysis: Amplification with reference gene primers provided the estimates of nucleated cell counts. Using immunoSEQ multiplex PCR, the repertoire was profiled, and TCRdb retains in-frame clones only, with some absent. That table is the source of V, J and clone size, and D and trimming were worked out from the DNA. In the table there are tens of thousands of clones, 68% of which are singletons.

The chain carries TRBV11-2 and TRBJ2-4; TRBD2 matches at 9 bases. The sequence came from a human donor in a cohort sampled during active COVID-19. The source material was peripheral blood. CDR3 residues: CASSSLAGPKNIQYF. The CDR3 DNA reads as TGTGCCAGCAGCTCCCTAGCGGGGCCCAAAAACATTCAGTACTTC.